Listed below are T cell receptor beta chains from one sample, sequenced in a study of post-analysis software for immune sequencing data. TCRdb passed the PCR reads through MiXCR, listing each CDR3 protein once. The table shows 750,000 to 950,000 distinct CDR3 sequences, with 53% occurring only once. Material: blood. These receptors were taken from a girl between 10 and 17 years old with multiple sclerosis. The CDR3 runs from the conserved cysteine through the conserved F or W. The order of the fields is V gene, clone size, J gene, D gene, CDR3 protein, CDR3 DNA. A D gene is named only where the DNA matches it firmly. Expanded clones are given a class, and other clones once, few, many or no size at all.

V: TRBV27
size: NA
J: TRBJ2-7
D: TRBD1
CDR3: CASSLEGTGAHEQYF
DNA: TGTGCCAGCAGTTTGGAGGGGACAGGGGCCCACGAGCAGTACTTC

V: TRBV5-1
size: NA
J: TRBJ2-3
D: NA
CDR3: CASSLGQDTQYF
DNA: TGCGCCAGCAGCTTGGGACAGGATACGCAGTATTTT

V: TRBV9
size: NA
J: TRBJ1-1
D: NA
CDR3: CASSVADSKAFF
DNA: TGTGCCAGCAGCGTAGCTGACTCCAAAGCTTTCTTT

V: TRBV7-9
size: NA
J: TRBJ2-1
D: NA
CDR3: CASSSQGGAYNEQFF
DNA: TGTGCCAGCAGCAGCCAAGGGGGGGCCTACAATGAGCAGTTCTTC

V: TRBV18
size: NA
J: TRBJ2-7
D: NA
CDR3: CASSPGLREQYF
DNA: TGTGCCAGCTCACCAGGACTCCGGGAGCAGTACTTC

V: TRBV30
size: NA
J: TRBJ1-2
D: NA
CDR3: CAAPEGVDYGYTF
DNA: TGTGCCGCCCCCGAGGGGGTCGACTATGGCTACACCTTC

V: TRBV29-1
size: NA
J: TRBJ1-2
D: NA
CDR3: CSVVRGIYGYTF
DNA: TGCAGCGTTGTCCGGGGAATCTATGGCTACACCTTC

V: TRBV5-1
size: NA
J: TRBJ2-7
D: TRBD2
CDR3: CASSTSGLSSYEQYF
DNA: TGCGCCAGCAGTACTAGCGGGTTGAGCTCCTACGAGCAGTACTTC

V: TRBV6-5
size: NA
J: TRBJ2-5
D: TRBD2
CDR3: CASSATSGSETQYF
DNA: TGTGCCAGCAGTGCGACTAGCGGGTCAGAGACCCAGTACTTC

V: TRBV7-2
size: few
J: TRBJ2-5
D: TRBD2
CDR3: CASSSGTSGNQYF
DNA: TGTGCCAGCAGCTCCGGGACTAGCGGAAACCAGTACTTC

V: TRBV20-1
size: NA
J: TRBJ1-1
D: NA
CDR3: CSARESGGMNTEAFF
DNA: TGCAGTGCTAGAGAGTCCGGGGGCATGAACACTGAAGCTTTCTTT

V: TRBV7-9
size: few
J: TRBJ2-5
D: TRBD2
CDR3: CASSPEMIAGGETQYF
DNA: TGTGCCAGCAGCCCGGAAATGATAGCGGGAGGAGAGACCCAGTACTTC

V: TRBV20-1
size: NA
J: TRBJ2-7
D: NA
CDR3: CSARVTHSLIGTVEQYF
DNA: TGCAGTGCTAGAGTCACACATTCGCTCATCGGAACGGTCGAGCAGTACTTC

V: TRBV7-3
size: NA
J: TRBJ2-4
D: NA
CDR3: CASSPYDRAKNIQYF
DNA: TGTGCCAGCAGCCCGTATGACAGGGCCAAAAACATTCAGTACTTC

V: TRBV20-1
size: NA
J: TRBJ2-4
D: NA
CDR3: CSARALGGFFKNIQYF
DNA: TGCAGTGCGAGAGCACTGGGGGGTTTTTTCAAAAACATTCAGTACTTC

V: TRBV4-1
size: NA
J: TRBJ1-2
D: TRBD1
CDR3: CASSQDLWDRGFGYTF
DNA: TGCGCCAGCAGCCAAGATTTATGGGACAGGGGGTTTGGCTACACCTTC

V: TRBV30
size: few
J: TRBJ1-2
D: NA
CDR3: CAWIPGRPSANYGYTF
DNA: TGTGCCTGGATCCCGGGACGGCCATCAGCTAACTATGGCTACACCTTC

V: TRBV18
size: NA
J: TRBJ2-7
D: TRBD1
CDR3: CASSPRGQGSYEQYF
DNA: TGTGCCAGCTCACCACGGGGACAGGGCTCCTACGAGCAGTACTTC

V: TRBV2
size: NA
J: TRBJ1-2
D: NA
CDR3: CASRERPQVLNYGYTF
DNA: TGTGCCAGCAGAGAACGTCCCCAGGTACTTAACTATGGCTACACCTTC

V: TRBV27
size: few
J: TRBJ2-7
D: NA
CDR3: CASSKPNSYEQYF
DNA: TGTGCCAGCAGCAAACCGAACTCCTACGAGCAGTACTTC

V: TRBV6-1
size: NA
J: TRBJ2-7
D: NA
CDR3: CASSVGTPSSYEQYF
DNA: TGTGCCAGCAGCGTGGGGACACCGAGCTCCTACGAGCAGTACTTC

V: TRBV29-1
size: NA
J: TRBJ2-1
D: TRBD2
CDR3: CSVEERGVGEQFF
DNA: TGCAGCGTTGAGGAGCGGGGGGTCGGTGAGCAGTTCTTC

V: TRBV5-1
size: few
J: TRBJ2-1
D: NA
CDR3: CASSFGWEAQKQFF
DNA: TGCGCCAGCAGCTTTGGCTGGGAGGCACAAAAGCAGTTCTTC

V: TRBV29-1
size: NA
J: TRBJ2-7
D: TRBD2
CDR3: CSVESIAGYPYEQYF
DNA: TGCAGCGTTGAGAGCATAGCGGGTTACCCCTACGAGCAGTACTTC

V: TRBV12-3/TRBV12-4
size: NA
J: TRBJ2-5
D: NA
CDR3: CASSLRGHQETQYF
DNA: TGTGCCAGCAGTTTGAGAGGGCACCAGGAGACCCAGTACTTC

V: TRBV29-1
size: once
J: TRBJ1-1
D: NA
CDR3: CSTGGFGEAFF
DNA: TGCAGCACCGGGGGTTTCGGCGAAGCTTTCTTT

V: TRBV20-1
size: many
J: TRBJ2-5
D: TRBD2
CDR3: CSATLAGVQETQYF
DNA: TGCAGTGCTACTTTAGCGGGAGTTCAAGAGACCCAGTACTTC

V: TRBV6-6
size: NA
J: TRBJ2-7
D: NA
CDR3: CASSNPHAQGSYEQYF
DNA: TGTGCCAGCAGTAACCCTCATGCCCAGGGCTCCTACGAGCAGTACTTC

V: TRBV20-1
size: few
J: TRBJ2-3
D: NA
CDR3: CSARWPVQRADTQYF
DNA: TGCAGTGCTAGATGGCCAGTCCAACGGGCAGATACGCAGTATTTT

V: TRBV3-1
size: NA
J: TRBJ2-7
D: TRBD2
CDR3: CASSPRLALYNEQYF
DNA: TGTGCCAGCAGCCCTCGACTAGCCCTCTACAATGAGCAGTACTTC

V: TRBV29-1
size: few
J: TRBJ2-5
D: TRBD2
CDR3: CSVGLAGGPRETQYF
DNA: TGCAGCGTTGGACTAGCGGGAGGGCCGAGGGAGACCCAGTACTTC

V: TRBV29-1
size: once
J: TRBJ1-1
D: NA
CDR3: CSVNRPGRSNTEAFF
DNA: TGCAGCGTTAACAGACCAGGACGTTCCAACACTGAAGCTTTCTTT

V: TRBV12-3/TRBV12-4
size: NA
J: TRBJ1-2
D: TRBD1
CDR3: CASSLSGTGYGYTF
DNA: TGTGCCAGCAGTCTCTCCGGGACAGGCTATGGCTACACCTTC

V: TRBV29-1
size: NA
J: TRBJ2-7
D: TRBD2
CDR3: CSVAFIPTSGKDEQYF
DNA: TGCAGCGTTGCTTTTATACCGACTAGCGGGAAGGACGAGCAGTACTTC

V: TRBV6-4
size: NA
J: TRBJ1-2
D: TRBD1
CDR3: CASSETRTGNYGYTF
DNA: TGTGCCAGCAGTGAAACTCGGACAGGGAACTATGGCTACACCTTC

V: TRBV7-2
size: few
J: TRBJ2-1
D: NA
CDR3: CASSLSLRSYNEQFF
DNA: TGTGCCAGCAGCTTATCTTTGCGATCCTACAATGAGCAGTTCTTC

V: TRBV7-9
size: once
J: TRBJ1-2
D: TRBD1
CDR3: CASSNPTGAGYGYTF
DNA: TGTGCCAGCAGCAATCCTACAGGGGCCGGTTATGGCTACACCTTC

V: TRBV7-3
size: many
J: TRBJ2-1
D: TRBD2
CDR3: CASSLSGTSGYNEQFF
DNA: TGTGCCAGCAGCTTATCCGGGACTAGCGGATACAATGAGCAGTTCTTC

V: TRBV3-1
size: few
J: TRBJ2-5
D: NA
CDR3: CASSQKAGSFAETQYF
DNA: TGTGCCAGCAGCCAAAAAGCAGGCAGCTTTGCAGAGACCCAGTACTTC